These 26 T cell receptor beta chains share one sample of origin, sequenced in a study of shared clonotypes between healthy human individuals. Here immunoSEQ multiplex PCR was the method, and the copy in TCRdb shows in-frame clones only, minus some. The sample has approximately 2,300,000 clones, around 92% seen once. Specimen: naive CD4+ T cells from PBMCs. Subset described: CD45RA+ positively selected. These receptors were taken from a man aged 18 to 30 in good health. Some clones in this sample may be carry-over from other donors' samples.

Regarding this clone: This specimen includes other DNA sequences encoding the same CDR3. Here the CDR3 DNA reads TGTGCCAGCAGCTTAGGCAGGGCTGGGGCCAACGTCCTGACTTTC. The encoded protein is CASSLGRAGANVLTF. The rearrangement uses TRBV7-2 and TRBJ2-6; a weak D match, TRBD1 (5 bases). The CDR3 runs to 15 residues. The V and J ends lost 1 base and 2 bases respectively, with 6 bases between them. Germline V gene data show CDR1 as SGHTA and CDR2 as FQGNSA.

The chain recombines TRBV28 with TRBJ1-5; TRBD1 agrees at 8 bases. The trim removed 6 bases at V and 3 bases at J, leaving 13 bases unmatched. This CDR3 spans 17 amino acids. CDR1 and CDR2 from the germline V gene are MDHEN and SYDVKM. CDR3 DNA sequence: TGTGCCAGCAGACCAGACAGGGGTCCAAGGACCAATCAGCCCCAGCATTTT. Translation gives CASRPDRGPRTNQPQHF.

The chain combines TRBV15 with TRBJ2-7; 7 nucleotides line up with TRBD1. Germline V gene lookup returns CDR1 LNHNV and CDR2 YYDKDF (reference sequence). Unmatched junction bases numbered 6, after V lost 4 bases and J lost 0 bases. CDR3 length: 15 residues. CDR3 nucleotide sequence: TGTGCCACCAGCATGGGACAGCTTAGCTCCTACGAGCAGTACTTC. Translating it yields CATSMGQLSSYEQYF.

The genes are TRBV21-1 and TRBJ2-6; the D call TRBD2 from the table was never checked on the DNA. TRBV21-1 is reported as a pseudogene. This CDR3 has 16 residues. CDR3 DNA sequence: TGTGCCAGCAGCAAAGGGGAGCAATCTGGGGCCAACGTCCTGACTTTC. Protein: CASSKGEQSGANVLTF.

This clone was detected only once. The sample contains more than one DNA sequence encoding this CDR3. The chain uses TRBV7-2 and TRBJ2-7, with D possibly TRBD2 on 5 matching bases. Trimming shortened V by 5 bases and J by 4 bases, and 12 bases separated the two germline ends. Germline values: CDR1 SGHTA, CDR2 FQGNSA. CDR3 length equals 13 residues. CDR3 DNA sequence: TGTGCCAGCAGCCTGCTCGGACTGTACGAGCAGTACTTC. Translation: CASSLLGLYEQYF.

Remarks on this clone: The identical CDR3 is also encoded by other nucleotide sequences in the sample. The chain has TRBV5-1 and TRBJ2-5, with D possibly TRBD1 on 6 matching bases. Germline CDR1 is SGHRS and CDR2 is YFSETQ. The CDR3 is 13 amino acids. Deletions cut 2 bases from V and 5 bases from J, with 10 bases between. In DNA, the CDR3 is TGCGCCAGCAGCTTCACAGGGCAGGAGACCCAGTACTTC. Translation gives CASSFTGQETQYF.

This rearrangement joins TRBV5-1 to TRBJ2-2, with 9 bases lining up with TRBD1. With 7 bases clipped from V and 3 bases from J, the junction kept 4 bases outside the gene matches. The germline V gene encodes CDR1 SGHRS and CDR2 YFSETQ. This CDR3 is 14 amino acids long. The CDR3 spells CASADRGDTGELFF. The DNA of the CDR3 is TGCGCCAGCGCCGACAGGGGGGACACCGGGGAGCTGTTTTTT.

Comment on this clone: A read error may account for a junction end that differs from germline. Other DNA sequences of this sample code for an identical CDR3. The J gene is TRBJ1-2, the V gene TRBV18; perhaps TRBD1 as D (5 bases). The CDR3 loop spans 14 amino acids. Germline loops: CDR1 KGHSH, CDR2 LQKENI. The CDR3 DNA reads TGTGCCAGCTCCCCACAAGGGGCGGACTATGGCTACACCTTC. Its protein is CASSPQGADYGYTF.

The gene calls are TRBV9 and TRBJ2-3; 7 nucleotides match TRBD2. Germline V gene sequence: CDR1 SGDLS, CDR2 YYNGEE. Trimming removed 0 bases from V and 4 bases from J; junction bases left unmatched: 5. This CDR3 is built from 15 residues. The CDR3 is CASSVASGMSDTQYF. The DNA of the CDR3 is TGTGCCAGCAGCGTAGCCAGCGGGATGTCAGATACGCAGTATTTT.

For the CDR3, the DNA is TGTGCCAGTAGTATATACGGGGCTCCCTACAATGAGCAGTTCTTC. Encoded protein: CASSIYGAPYNEQFF. This chain uses TRBV19 with TRBJ2-1; D tentatively reads TRBD1 or TRBD2 (5 bases each). Trimming pared 2 bases from V and 2 bases from J, leaving 10 bases between. The CDR3 spans 15 residues. The germline gives CDR1 LNHDA, CDR2 SQIVND (reference sequence).

The chain combines TRBV30 with TRBJ1-3; D gene unclear. CDR1 and CDR2 from the germline V gene are GTSNPN and SVGIG (reference sequence). The CDR3 totals 14 residues. The V end was cut by 4 bases, the J end by 0 bases, with 10 bases between. Here the CDR3 reads CAWTKTFSGNTIYF. CDR3 sequence (DNA): TGTGCCTGGACTAAGACCTTCTCTGGAAACACCATATATTTT.

This chain joins TRBV6-1 and TRBJ2-5; no firm D call. Germline assignment: CDR1 MNHNS and CDR2 SASEGT. Trimming left V 6 bases short and J 1 base short, with 9 bases between. CDR3 length: 13 residues. Written as DNA, the CDR3 is TGTGCCAGCAGCGCCGTCCGCCAAGAGACCCAGTACTTC. Translating it yields CASSAVRQETQYF.

Only a few counts were recorded for this clone. The chain is built from TRBV27 and TRBJ1-4; D not resolved. This CDR3 is built from 14 residues. V lost 3 bases, J lost 8 bases, and 13 bases lay in between. CDR1 and CDR2 from the germline V gene are MNHEY and SMNVEV (reference sequence). This CDR3 reads CASSFLNVGEKLFF. The CDR3 DNA follows: TGTGCCAGCAGTTTCCTCAATGTGGGGGAAAAACTGTTTTTT.

This sequence joins TRBV5-4 and TRBJ2-1; tentative D call: TRBD2 (6 bases). CDR1 is SGHNT, CDR2 YYREEE, per germline (reference sequence). The CDR3 runs 14 residues. V lost 4 bases to trimming and J lost 6 bases, with 14 bases between them. The CDR3 region has the DNA TGTGCCAGCAGCATACTAGGACTACCCAATGAGCAGTTCTTC. Translated, it gives CASSILGLPNEQFF.

This rearrangement joins TRBV7-9 to TRBJ2-1, with unresolved D. The CDR3 covers 12 residues. With 4 bases removed from V and 9 bases from J, the gap between germline ends came to 10 bases. Germline-derived CDR1 and CDR2 are SEHNR and FQNEAQ (reference sequence). CDR3 region: CASSSESSEQFF. CDR3 in DNA: TGTGCCAGCAGCTCAGAGTCATCTGAGCAGTTCTTC.

The chain couples TRBV28 to TRBJ1-2; D possibly corresponds to TRBD1 (6 bases). CDR3 length: 14 residues. V was cut by 7 bases and J by 3 bases, with 15 bases left in between. Germline values: CDR1 MDHEN, CDR2 SYDVKM. Here the CDR3 reads CASTTPGADYGYTF. The CDR3 coding sequence is TGTGCCAGCACCACCCCGGGGGCAGACTATGGCTACACCTTC.

The V call is TRBV27, the J call TRBJ2-3; no clear D. The CDR3 sequence is 13 residues long. The V end was cut by 7 bases, the J end by 2 bases, with 10 bases between. Germline assignment: CDR1 MNHEY and CDR2 SMNVEV (reference sequence). CDR3 sequence reads: CASNSQYTDTQYF. In nucleotides, the CDR3 is TGTGCCAGCAATTCACAGTACACAGATACGCAGTATTTT.

This clone was counted between two and nine times. This CDR3 is also generated by other DNA sequences in the sample. V is TRBV29-1 and J is TRBJ1-1; D gene ambiguous. Trimming left V 2 bases short and J 0 bases short, with 7 bases between. The CDR3 is 13 amino acids. CDR1 is SQVTM and CDR2 is ANQGSEA in the germline V gene. CDR3 sequence reads: CSVETAMNTEAFF. In DNA, the CDR3 is TGCAGCGTTGAAACGGCCATGAACACTGAAGCTTTCTTT.

The V gene is TRBV7-8, the J gene TRBJ1-5; 7 positions match TRBD1. The CDR3 is 15 amino acids. Germline V lookup: CDR1 SGHVS, CDR2 FQNEAQ. V lost 2 bases and J lost 3; bases outside the gene matches: 4. This CDR3 is CASSLLQGINQPQHF. CDR3 bases: TGTGCCAGCAGCTTACTACAGGGGATCAATCAGCCCCAGCATTTT.

The J gene is TRBJ2-7, the V gene TRBV7-2; 11 nucleotides agree with TRBD2. The CDR3 length is 16 residues. The germline V gene encodes CDR1 SGHTA and CDR2 FQGNSA. V was clipped by 2 bases and J by 0 bases; unmatched bases: 3. CDR3 sequence (DNA): TGTGCCAGCAGCTTAATAACTAGCGGGAGCTCCTACGAGCAGTACTTC. Translated: CASSLITSGSSYEQYF.

The chain uses TRBV2 and TRBJ2-7, with TRBD2 identical over 10 bases. The V gene end was trimmed by 5 bases and the J gene end by 2 bases; junction bases not matched to a gene: 9. In germline, CDR1 is SNHLY, CDR2 FYNNEI. The CDR3 has 16 amino acids. In DNA, the CDR3 is TGTGCCAGCAGTCGAGACCTGACTAGCGGGCCCTACGAGCAGTACTTC. As protein: CASSRDLTSGPYEQYF.

Only one count was recorded for this clone. The chain has TRBV10-1 and TRBJ2-2; 8 bases line up with TRBD2. The CDR3 is made up of 15 amino acids. The V gene end was trimmed by 5 bases and the J gene end by 2 bases; junction bases not matched to a gene: 4. Germline loops: CDR1 WNHNN, CDR2 SYGVQD (reference sequence). The CDR3 DNA reads as TGCGCCAGCAGTTCAAGCGGGAGCAACACCGGGGAGCTGTTTTTT. It encodes CASSSSGSNTGELFF.

The chain combines TRBV28 with TRBJ2-3, with 12 bases lining up with TRBD2. The CDR3 has 16 residues. The V segment lost 4 bases and the J segment 2 bases; nucleotides outside the gene matches: 4. CDR1 and CDR2 from the germline V gene are MDHEN and SYDVKM. The CDR3 DNA follows: TGTGCCAGCAGTTCTCTAGCGGGAGGGTTCACAGATACGCAGTATTTT. This codes for CASSSLAGGFTDTQYF.

The J gene is TRBJ1-2, the V gene TRBV5-1; no firm D call. Trimming took 0 bases from V and 4 from J, leaving 10 bases between them. The CDR3 is 14 amino acids. Germline lookup yields CDR1 SGHRS and CDR2 YFSETQ. The CDR3 here is CASSLAGRTYGYTF. DNA for the CDR3: TGCGCCAGCAGCTTGGCAGGCAGGACCTATGGCTACACCTTC.

This clone has just one count. The chain combines TRBV27 with TRBJ2-3; D not certain. CDR1 is MNHEY, CDR2 SMNVEV, per germline (reference sequence). This CDR3 region has 12 residues. V gave up 6 bases and J gave up 10 bases, with 14 bases separating them. The CDR3 loop reads CASRIRLGAQYF. CDR3 coding DNA: TGTGCCAGCAGGATCCGACTGGGTGCGCAGTATTTT.

The chain employs TRBV11-3 and TRBJ2-1, with a tentative D call TRBD2 (6 bases). Germline V gene lookup returns CDR1 SGHNT and CDR2 YENEEA. The CDR3 consists of 15 residues. V was clipped by 0 bases and J by 8 bases, with 14 bases between them. CDR3 loop: CASSLEGGRGDEQFF. In DNA, the CDR3 is TGTGCCAGCAGCTTAGAGGGGGGAAGGGGCGATGAGCAGTTCTTC.